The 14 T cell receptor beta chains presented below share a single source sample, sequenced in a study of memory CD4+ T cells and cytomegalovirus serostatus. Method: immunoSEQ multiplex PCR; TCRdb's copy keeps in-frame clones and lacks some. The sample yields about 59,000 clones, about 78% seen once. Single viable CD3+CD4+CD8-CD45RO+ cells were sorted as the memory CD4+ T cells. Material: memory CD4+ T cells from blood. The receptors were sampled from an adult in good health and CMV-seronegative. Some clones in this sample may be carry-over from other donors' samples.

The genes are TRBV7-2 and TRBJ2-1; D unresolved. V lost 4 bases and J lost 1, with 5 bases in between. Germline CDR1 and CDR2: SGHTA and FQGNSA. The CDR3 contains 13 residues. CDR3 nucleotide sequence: TGTGCCAGCAGCTCCGGATCCTACAATGAGCAGTTCTTC. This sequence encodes CASSSGSYNEQFF.

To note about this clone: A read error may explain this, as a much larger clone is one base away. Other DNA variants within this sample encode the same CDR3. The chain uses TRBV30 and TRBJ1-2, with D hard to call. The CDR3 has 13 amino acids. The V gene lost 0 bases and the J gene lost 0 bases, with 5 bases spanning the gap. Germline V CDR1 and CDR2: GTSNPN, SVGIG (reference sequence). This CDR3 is CAWSVEANYGYTF. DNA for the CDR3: TGTGCCTGGAGTGTCGAAGCTAACTATGGCTACACCTTC.

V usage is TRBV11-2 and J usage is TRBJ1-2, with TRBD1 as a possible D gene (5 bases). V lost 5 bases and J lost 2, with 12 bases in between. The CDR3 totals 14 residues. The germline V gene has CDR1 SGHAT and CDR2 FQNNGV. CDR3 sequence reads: CASSRPTENYGYTF. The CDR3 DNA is TGTGCCAGCAGCCGCCCGACAGAGAACTATGGCTACACCTTC.

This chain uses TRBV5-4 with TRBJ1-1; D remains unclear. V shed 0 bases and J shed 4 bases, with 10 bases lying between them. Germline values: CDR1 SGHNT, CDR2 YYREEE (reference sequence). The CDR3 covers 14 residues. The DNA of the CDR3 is TGTGCCAGCAGCTTGGGGAAGGGTTTCACTGAAGCTTTCTTT. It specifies CASSLGKGFTEAFF.

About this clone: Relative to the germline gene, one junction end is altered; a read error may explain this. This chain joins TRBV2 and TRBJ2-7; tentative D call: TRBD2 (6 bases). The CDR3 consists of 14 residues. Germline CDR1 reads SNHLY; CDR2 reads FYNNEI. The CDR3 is CASRNTGTVARTSF. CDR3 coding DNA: TGTGCCAGCAGGAATACCGGGACTGTGGCCCGTACCTCCTTC. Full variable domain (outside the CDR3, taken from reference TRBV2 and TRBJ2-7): EPEVTQTPSHQVTQMGQEVILRCVPISNHLYFYWYRQILGQKVEFLVSFYNNEISEKSEIFDDQFSVERPDGSNFTLKIRSTKLEDSAMYFCASRNTGTVARTSFGPGTRLTVT.

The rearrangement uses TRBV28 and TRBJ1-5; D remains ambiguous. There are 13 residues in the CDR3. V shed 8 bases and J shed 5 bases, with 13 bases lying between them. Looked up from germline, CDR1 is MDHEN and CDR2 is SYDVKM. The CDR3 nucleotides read TGTGCCAGCCGATGGGGTCGGGATCAGCCCCAGCATTTT. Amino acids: CASRWGRDQPQHF.

CDR3 sequence (DNA): TGTGCCAGCAGTTTCTTAACGACAGGGGCCGGGGAGCTGTTTTTT. It is translated as CASSFLTTGAGELFF. The rearrangement joins TRBV6-5 to TRBJ2-2; 8 bases map to TRBD1. The V gene's germline CDR1 is MNHEY and CDR2 SVGAGI. The CDR3 is 15 amino acids. The trim removed 4 bases at V and 6 bases at J, leaving 7 bases unmatched.

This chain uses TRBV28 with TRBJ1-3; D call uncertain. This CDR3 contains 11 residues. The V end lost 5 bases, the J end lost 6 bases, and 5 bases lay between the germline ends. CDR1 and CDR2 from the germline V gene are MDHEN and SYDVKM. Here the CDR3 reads CASSILNTIYF. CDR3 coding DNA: TGTGCCAGCAGTATCCTAAACACCATATATTTT. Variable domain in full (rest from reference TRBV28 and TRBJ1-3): DVKVTQSSRYLVKRTGEKVFLECVQDMDHENMFWYRQDPGLGLRLIYFSYDVKMKEKGDIPEGYSVSREKKERFSLILESASTNQTSMYLCASSILNTIYFGEGSWLTVV.

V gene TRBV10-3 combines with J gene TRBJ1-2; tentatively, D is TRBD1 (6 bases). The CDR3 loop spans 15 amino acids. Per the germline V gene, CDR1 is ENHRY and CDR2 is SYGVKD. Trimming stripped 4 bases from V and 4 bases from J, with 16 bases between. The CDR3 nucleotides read TGTGCCATCAGTGGGGTCTCCAGGGGTTCCTATGGCTACACCTTC. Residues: CAISGVSRGSYGYTF.

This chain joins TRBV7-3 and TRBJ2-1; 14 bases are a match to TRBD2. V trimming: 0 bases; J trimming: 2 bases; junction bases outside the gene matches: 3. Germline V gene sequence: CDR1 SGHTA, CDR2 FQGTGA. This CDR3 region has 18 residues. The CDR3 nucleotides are TGTGCCAGCAGCTTAACAGGGACTAGCGGGAGACCCTACAATGAGCAGTTCTTC. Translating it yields CASSLTGTSGRPYNEQFF.

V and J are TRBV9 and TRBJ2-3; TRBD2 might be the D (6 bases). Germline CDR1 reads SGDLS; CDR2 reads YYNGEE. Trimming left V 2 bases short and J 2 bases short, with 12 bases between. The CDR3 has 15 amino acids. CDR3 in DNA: TGTGCCAGCAGCGTCGGGCGGACTAACACAGATACGCAGTATTTT. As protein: CASSVGRTNTDTQYF.

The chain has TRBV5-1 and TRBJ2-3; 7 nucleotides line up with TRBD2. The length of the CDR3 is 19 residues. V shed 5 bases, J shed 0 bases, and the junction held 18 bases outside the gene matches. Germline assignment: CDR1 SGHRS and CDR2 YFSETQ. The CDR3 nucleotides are TGCGCCAGCAGATTAACCCAAGCAAGGGAGGGCACGAGCACAGATACGCAGTATTTT. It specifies CASRLTQAREGTSTDTQYF. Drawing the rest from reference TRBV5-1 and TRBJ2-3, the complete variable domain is KAGVTQTPRYLIKTRGQQVTLSCSPISGHRSVSWYQQTPGQGLQFLFEYFSETQRNKGNFPGRFSGRQFSNSRSEMNVSTLELGDSALYLCASRLTQAREGTSTDTQYFGPGTRLTVL.

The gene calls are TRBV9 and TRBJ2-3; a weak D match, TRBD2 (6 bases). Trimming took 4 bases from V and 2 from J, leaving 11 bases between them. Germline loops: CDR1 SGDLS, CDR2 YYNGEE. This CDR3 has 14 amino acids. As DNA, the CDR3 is TGTGCCAGCAGCCTAAGACTAGACACAGATACGCAGTATTTT. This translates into CASSLRLDTDTQYF.

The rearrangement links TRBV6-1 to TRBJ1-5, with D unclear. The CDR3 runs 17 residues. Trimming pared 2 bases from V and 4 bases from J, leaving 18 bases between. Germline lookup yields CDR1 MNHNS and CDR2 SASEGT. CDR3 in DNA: TGTGCCAGCAGTGAATTGGTCCCGAAGAGAGAAAATCAGCCCCAGCATTTT. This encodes CASSELVPKRENQPQHF.